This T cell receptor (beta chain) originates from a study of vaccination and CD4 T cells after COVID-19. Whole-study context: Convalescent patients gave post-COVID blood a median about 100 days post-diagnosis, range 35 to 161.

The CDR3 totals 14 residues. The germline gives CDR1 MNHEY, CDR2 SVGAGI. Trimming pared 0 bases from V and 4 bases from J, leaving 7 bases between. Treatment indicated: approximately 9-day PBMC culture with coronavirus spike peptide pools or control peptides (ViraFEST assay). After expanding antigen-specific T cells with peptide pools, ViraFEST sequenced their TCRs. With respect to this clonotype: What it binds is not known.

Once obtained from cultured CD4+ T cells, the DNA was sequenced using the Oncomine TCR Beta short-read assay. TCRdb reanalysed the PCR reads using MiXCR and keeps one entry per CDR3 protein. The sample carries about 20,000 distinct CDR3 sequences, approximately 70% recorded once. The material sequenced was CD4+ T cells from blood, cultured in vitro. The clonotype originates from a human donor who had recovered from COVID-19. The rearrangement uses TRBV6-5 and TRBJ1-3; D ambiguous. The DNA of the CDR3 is TGTGCCAGCAGTTACTCAATATTCGGAAACACCATATATTTT. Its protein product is CASSYSIFGNTIYF.